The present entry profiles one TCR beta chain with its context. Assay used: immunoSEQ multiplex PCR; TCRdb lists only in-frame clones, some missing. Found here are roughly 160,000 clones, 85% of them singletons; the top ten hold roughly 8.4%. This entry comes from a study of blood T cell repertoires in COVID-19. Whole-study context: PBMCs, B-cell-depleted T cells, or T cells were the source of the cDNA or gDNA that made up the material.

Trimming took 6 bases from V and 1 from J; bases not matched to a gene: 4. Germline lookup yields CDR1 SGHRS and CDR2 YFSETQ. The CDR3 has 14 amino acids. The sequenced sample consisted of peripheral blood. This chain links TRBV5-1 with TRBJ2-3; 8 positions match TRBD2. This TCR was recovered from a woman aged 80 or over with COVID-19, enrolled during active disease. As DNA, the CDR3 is TGCGCCAGCATGGAGACTAGCGGCACAGATACGCAGTATTTT. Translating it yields CASMETSGTDTQYF.